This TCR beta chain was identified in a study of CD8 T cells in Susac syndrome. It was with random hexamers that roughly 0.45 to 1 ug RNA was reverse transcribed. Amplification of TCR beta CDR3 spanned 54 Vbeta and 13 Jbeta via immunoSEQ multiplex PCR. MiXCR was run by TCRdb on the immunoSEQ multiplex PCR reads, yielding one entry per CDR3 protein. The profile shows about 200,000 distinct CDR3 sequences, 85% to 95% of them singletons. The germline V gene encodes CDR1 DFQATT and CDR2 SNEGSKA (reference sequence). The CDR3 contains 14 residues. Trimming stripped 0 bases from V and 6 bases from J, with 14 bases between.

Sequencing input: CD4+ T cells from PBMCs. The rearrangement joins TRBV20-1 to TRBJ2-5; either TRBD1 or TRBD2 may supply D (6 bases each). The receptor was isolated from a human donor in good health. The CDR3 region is CSARDPQGRQTQYF. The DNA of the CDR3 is TGCAGTGCTAGAGATCCCCAGGGGAGGCAGACCCAGTACTTC.